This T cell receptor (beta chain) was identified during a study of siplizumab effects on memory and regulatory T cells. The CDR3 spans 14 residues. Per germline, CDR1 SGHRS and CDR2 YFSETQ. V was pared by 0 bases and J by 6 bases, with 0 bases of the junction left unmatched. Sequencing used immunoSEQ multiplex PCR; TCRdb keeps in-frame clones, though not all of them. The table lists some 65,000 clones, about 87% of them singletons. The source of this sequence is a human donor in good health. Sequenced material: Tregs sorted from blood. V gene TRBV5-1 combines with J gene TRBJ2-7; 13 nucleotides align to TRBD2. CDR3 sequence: CASSLGTSGGEQYF. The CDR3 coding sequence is TGCGCCAGCAGCTTGGGGACTAGCGGGGGCGAGCAGTACTTC.